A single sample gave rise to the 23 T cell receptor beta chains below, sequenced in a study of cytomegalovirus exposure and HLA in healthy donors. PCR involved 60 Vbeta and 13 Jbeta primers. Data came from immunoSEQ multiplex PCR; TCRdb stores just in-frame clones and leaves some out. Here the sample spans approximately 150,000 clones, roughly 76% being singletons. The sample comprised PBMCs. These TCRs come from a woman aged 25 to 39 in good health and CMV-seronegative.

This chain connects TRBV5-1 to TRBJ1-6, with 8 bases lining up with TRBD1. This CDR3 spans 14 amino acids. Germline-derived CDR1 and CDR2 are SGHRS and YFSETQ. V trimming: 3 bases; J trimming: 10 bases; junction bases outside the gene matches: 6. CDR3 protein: CASSSDREESPLHF. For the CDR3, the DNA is TGCGCCAGCAGCTCGGACAGGGAAGAGTCACCCCTCCACTTT. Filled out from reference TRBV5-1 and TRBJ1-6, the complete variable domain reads KAGVTQTPRYLIKTRGQQVTLSCSPISGHRSVSWYQQTPGQGLQFLFEYFSETQRNKGNFPGRFSGRQFSNSRSEMNVSTLELGDSALYLCASSSDREESPLHFGNGTRLTVT.

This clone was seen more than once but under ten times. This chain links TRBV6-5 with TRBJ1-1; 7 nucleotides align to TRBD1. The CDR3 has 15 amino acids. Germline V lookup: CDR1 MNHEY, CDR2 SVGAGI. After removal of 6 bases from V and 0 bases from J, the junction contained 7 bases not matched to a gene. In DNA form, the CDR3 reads TGTGCCAGCAGAGGAACAGGGGTTGTGAACACTGAAGCTTTCTTT. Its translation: CASRGTGVVNTEAFF.

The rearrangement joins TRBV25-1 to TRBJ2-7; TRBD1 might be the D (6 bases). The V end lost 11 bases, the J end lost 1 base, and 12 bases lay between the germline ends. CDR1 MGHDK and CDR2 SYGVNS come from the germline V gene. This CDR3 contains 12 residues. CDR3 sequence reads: CAAEGGSYEQYF. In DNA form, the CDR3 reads TGTGCCGCTGAAGGGGGATCCTACGAGCAGTACTTC.

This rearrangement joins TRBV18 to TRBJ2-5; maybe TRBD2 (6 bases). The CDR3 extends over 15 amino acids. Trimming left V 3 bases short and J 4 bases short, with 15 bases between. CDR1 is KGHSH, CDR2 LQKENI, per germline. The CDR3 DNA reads TGTGCCAGCTCACCGGACGGGCTAGCGATAGAGACCCAGTACTTC. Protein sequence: CASSPDGLAIETQYF.

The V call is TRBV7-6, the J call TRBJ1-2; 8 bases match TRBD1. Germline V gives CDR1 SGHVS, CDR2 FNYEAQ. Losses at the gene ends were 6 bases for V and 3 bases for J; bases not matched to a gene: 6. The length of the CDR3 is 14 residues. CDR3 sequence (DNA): TGTGCCAGCAGTCAAAACAGGGGGGACTATGGCTACACCTTC. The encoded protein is CASSQNRGDYGYTF.

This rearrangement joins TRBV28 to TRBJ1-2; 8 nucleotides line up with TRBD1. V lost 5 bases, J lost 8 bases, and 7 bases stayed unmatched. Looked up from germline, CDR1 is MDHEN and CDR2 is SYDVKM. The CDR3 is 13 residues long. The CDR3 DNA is TGTGCCAGCAGTCACCGCAGGGGGCACGGCTACACCTTC. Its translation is CASSHRRGHGYTF.

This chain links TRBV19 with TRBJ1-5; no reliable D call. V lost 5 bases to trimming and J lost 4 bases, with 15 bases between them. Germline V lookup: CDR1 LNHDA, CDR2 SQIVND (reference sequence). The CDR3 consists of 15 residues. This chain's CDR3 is CASSPFSGSNQPQHF. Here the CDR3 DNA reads TGTGCCAGTAGTCCATTTTCGGGTTCGAATCAGCCCCAGCATTTT. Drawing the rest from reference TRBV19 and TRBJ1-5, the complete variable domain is DGGITQSPKYLFRKEGQNVTLSCEQNLNHDAMYWYRQDPGQGLRLIYYSQIVNDFQKGDIAEGYSVSREKKESFPLTVTSAQKNPTAFYLCASSPFSGSNQPQHFGDGTRLSIL.

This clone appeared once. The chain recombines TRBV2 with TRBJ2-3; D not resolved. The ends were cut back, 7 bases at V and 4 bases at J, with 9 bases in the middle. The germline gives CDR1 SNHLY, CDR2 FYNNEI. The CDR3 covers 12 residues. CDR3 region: CASTGRADTQYF. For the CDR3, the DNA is TGTGCCAGCACTGGTCGGGCAGATACGCAGTATTTT.

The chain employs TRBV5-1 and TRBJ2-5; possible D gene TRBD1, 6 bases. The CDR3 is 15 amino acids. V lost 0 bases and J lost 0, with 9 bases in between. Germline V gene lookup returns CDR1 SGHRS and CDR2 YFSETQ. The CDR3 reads CASSLGTVYQETQYF. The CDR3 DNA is TGCGCCAGCAGCTTGGGGACAGTGTACCAAGAGACCCAGTACTTC.

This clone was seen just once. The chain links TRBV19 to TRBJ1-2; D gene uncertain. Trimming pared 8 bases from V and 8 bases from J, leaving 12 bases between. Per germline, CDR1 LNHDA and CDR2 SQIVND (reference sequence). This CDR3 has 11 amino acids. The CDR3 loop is CASATGWGYTF. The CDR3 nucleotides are TGTGCCAGTGCGACGGGTTGGGGCTACACCTTC.

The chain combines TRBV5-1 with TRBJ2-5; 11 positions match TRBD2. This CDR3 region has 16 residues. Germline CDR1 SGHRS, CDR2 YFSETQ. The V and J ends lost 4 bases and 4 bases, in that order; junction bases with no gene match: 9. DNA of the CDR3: TGCGCCAGCAGCCGCCCGGGGCTAGCGGGAGGAGAGACCCAGTACTTC. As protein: CASSRPGLAGGETQYF.

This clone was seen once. In DNA form, the CDR3 reads TGCGCCAGCAGCCCGGAGACAGCTCGCTCTGGAAACACCATATATTTT. It encodes CASSPETARSGNTIYF. The V call is TRBV5-1, the J call TRBJ1-3; the D gene is possibly TRBD1 (5 bases). This CDR3 contains 16 residues. Germline V gene lookup returns CDR1 SGHRS and CDR2 YFSETQ. Trimming stripped 4 bases from V and 0 bases from J, with 14 bases between. The whole variable domain, filled in from reference TRBV5-1 and TRBJ1-3, reads KAGVTQTPRYLIKTRGQQVTLSCSPISGHRSVSWYQQTPGQGLQFLFEYFSETQRNKGNFPGRFSGRQFSNSRSEMNVSTLELGDSALYLCASSPETARSGNTIYFGEGSWLTVV.

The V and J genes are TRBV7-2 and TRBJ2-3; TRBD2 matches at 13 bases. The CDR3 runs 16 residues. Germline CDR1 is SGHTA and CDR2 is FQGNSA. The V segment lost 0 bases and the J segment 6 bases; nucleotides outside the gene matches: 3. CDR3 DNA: TGTGCCAGCAGCTTAGCGAGACTAGCGGGAGGTGATACGCAGTATTTT. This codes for CASSLARLAGGDTQYF.

The CDR3 bases are TGTGCCAGCAGTACAGGTATGAACACTGAAGCTTTCTTT. Protein sequence: CASSTGMNTEAFF. The chain recombines TRBV2 with TRBJ1-1; D is possibly TRBD1 (5 bases). The CDR3 length is 13 residues. The V gene lost 5 bases and the J gene lost 0 bases, with 7 bases spanning the gap. Germline CDR1 is SNHLY and CDR2 is FYNNEI.

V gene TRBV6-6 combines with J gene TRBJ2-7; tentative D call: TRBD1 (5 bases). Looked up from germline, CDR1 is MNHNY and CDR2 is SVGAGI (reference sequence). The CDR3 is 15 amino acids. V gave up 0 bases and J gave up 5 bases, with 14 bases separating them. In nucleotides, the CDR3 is TGTGCCAGCAGTTACTCGAAGGCTAGGGGCGACGAGCAGTACTTC. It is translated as CASSYSKARGDEQYF.

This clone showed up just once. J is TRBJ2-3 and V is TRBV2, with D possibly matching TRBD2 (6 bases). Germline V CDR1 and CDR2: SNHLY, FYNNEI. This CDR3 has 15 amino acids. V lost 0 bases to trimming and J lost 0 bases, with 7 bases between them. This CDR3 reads CASSEAGGSTDTQYF. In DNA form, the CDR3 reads TGTGCCAGCAGTGAAGCGGGGGGAAGCACAGATACGCAGTATTTT.

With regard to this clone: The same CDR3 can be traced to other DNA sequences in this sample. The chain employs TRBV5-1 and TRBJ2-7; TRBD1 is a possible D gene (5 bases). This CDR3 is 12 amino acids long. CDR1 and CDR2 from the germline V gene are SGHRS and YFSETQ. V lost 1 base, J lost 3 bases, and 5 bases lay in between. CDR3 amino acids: CASSLTGYEQYF. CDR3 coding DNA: TGCGCCAGCAGCTTGACAGGCTACGAGCAGTACTTC. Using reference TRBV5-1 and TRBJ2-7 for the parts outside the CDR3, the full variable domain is KAGVTQTPRYLIKTRGQQVTLSCSPISGHRSVSWYQQTPGQGLQFLFEYFSETQRNKGNFPGRFSGRQFSNSRSEMNVSTLELGDSALYLCASSLTGYEQYFGPGTRLTVT.

The CDR3 DNA reads TGTGCCAGCAGTCGGACAGAAAATCAGCCCCAGCATTTT. Translating it yields CASSRTENQPQHF. This sequence joins TRBV6-6 and TRBJ1-5, with D maybe TRBD1 (6 bases). The CDR3 is 13 amino acids. The germline V gene has CDR1 MNHNY and CDR2 SVGAGI (reference sequence). Trimming shortened V by 5 bases and J by 4 bases, and 9 bases separated the two germline ends.

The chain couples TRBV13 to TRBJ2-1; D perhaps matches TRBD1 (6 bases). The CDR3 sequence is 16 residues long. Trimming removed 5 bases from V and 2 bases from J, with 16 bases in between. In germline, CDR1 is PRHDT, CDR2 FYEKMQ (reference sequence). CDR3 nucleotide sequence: TGTGCCAGCAGCCCGAAAACAGGGTATACCTACAATGAGCAGTTCTTC. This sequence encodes CASSPKTGYTYNEQFF.

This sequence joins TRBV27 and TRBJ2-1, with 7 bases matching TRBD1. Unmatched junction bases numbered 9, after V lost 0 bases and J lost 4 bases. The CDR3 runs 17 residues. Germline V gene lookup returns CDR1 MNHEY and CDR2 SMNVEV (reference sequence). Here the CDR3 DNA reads TGTGCCAGCAGTTTATCGAGGAGACAGGGAGCGTACAATGAGCAGTTCTTC. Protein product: CASSLSRRQGAYNEQFF.

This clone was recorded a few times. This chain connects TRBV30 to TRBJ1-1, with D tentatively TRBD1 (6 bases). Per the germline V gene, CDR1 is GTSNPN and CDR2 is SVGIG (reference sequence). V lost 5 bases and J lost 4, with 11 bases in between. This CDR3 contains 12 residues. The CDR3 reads CAWFTGSTEAFF. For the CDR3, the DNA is TGTGCCTGGTTTACAGGGTCCACTGAAGCTTTCTTT.

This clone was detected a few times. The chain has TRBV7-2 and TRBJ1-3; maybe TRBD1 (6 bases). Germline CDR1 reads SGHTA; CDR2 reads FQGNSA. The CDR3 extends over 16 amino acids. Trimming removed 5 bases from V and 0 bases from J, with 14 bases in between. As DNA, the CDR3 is TGTGCCAGCAGCCCAGAGACAGGTCCCTCTGGAAACACCATATATTTT. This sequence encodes CASSPETGPSGNTIYF.

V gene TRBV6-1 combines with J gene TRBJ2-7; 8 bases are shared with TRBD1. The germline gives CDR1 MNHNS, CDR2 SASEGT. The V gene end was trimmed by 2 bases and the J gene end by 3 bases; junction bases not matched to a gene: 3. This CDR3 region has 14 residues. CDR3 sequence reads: CASSETGTGYEQYF. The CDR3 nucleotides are TGTGCCAGCAGTGAAACCGGGACAGGCTACGAGCAGTACTTC.